This T cell receptor (beta chain) was recorded in a study of CD8 T cells in Susac syndrome. The study, taken as a whole, reports: The authors acknowledged that their TCR sequencing and HLA analysis involved a relatively small number of individuals.

V shed 3 bases and J shed 6 bases, with 17 bases lying between them. CDR1 and CDR2 (germline): SEHNR, FQNEAQ (reference sequence). This CDR3 has 15 residues. The authors reverse transcribed about 0.5 to 1 ug RNA with random hexamers. MiXCR was run by TCRdb on the immunoSEQ multiplex PCR reads, yielding one entry per CDR3 protein. The table includes 130,000 or so distinct CDR3 sequences, roughly 95% detected once. As concerns this clonotype: Its target is not known.

TCR beta sequencing was performed on blood CD8+ and CD4+ T cells. This receptor was taken from a human donor with multiple sclerosis. The sequencing input was CD4+ T cells from PBMCs. This sequence joins TRBV7-9 and TRBJ1-2, with a weak D call TRBD1 (6 bases). The CDR3 sequence: CASSFPLTQGHGYTF. Written as DNA, the CDR3 is TGTGCCAGCAGCTTCCCGCTTACGCAGGGGCATGGCTACACCTTC.